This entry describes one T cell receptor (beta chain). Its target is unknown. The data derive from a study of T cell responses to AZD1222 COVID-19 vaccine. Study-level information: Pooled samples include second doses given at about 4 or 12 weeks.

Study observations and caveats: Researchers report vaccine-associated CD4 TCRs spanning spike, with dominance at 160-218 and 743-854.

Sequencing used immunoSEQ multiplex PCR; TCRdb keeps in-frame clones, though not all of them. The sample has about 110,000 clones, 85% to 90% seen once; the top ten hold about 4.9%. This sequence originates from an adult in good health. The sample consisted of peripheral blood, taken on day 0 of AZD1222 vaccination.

The CDR3 region is CASSLTGDQPQHF. The CDR3 DNA is TGTGCCAGCAGCTTGACCGGAGATCAGCCCCAGCATTTT. This chain joins TRBV5-6 and TRBJ1-5, with no clear D. The CDR3 spans 13 residues. The germline V gene encodes CDR1 SGHDT and CDR2 YYEEEE. With 1 base removed from V and 5 bases from J, the gap between germline ends came to 7 bases.